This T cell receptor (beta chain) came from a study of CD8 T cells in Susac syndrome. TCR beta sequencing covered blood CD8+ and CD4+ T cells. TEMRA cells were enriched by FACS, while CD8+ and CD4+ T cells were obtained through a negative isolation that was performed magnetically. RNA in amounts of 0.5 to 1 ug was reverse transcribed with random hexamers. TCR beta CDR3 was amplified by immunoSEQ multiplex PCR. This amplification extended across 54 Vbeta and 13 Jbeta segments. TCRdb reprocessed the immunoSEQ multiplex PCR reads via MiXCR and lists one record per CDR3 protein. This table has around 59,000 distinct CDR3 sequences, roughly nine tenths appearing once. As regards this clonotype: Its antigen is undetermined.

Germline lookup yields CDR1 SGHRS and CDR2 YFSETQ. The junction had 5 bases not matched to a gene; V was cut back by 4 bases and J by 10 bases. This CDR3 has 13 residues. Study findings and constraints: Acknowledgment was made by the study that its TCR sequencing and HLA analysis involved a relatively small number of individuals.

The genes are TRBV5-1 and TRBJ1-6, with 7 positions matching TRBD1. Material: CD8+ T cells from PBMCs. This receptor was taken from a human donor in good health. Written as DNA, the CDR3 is TGCGCCAGCAGCGGCACAGGGGAATCACCCCTCCACTTT. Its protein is CASSGTGESPLHF.